This is a list of T cell receptor beta chains from one sample in a study of cytomegalovirus exposure and HLA in healthy donors. Using immunoSEQ multiplex PCR, the repertoire was profiled, and TCRdb retains in-frame clones only, with some absent. Here the sample spans about 130,000 clones, around three quarters being singletons. Sequences were obtained from PBMCs. The receptors were sampled from a man in his forties in good health and CMV-seronegative. CDR3s include the opening cysteine and the closing phenylalanine or tryptophan. D genes are given only for firm matches. Size is stated for part of the rows, as once, few or many counts, or as a class when the clone is expanded.

size,J,V,D,DNA,CDR3
NA,TRBJ1-4,TRBV28,NA,TGTGCCAGCAGTCAGATTGAAAAACTGTTTTTT,CASSQIEKLFF
NA,TRBJ2-5,TRBV10-2,TRBD1,TGCGCCAGCAGTGAGGGACCGGGACAGGGCAAGGAGACCCAGTACTTC,CASSEGPGQGKETQYF
NA,TRBJ2-1,TRBV7-9,NA,TGTGCCAGCAGCTTATGGCGTGCAGGGGACTACAATGAGCAGTTCTTC,CASSLWRAGDYNEQFF
NA,TRBJ2-5,TRBV25-1,NA,TGTGCCAGCAGTGAGTCGGGGACCCAGTACTTC,CASSESGTQYF
NA,TRBJ1-5,TRBV18,TRBD1,TGTGCCAGCTCACCAAATTTAGGGACAGCAAATCAGCCCCAGCATTTT,CASSPNLGTANQPQHF
NA,TRBJ2-3,TRBV6-1,NA,TGTGCCAGCAGACAGGGTTTCACAGATACGCAGTATTTT,CASRQGFTDTQYF
once,TRBJ1-4,TRBV5-1,NA,TGCGCCAGCAAGCTCGGGGGGCCGAGTGAAAAACTGTTTTTT,CASKLGGPSEKLFF
NA,TRBJ1-1,TRBV10-3,NA,TGTGCCATCAGCTTTCAGGGGAACACTGAAGCTTTCTTT,CAISFQGNTEAFF
few,TRBJ1-5,TRBV5-1,TRBD1,TGCGCCAGCAGCTTGACAGGGGGCTATGAACAGCCCCAGCATTTT,CASSLTGGYEQPQHF
NA,TRBJ2-7,TRBV27,NA,TGTGCCAGCAGTTTAGGGGACACTTCCTACGAGCAGTACTTC,CASSLGDTSYEQYF
NA,TRBJ2-7,TRBV9,TRBD2,TGTGCCAGCAGCGGGGAACTAGCGGGAGGGCCGAGCTCCTACGAGCAGTACTTC,CASSGELAGGPSSYEQYF
NA,TRBJ2-3,TRBV5-8,TRBD2,TGTGCCAGCAGCTTTTCCGGGACTATCTATACGCAGTATTTT,CASSFSGTIYTQYF
NA,TRBJ2-6,TRBV10-2,TRBD1,TGCGCCAGCAGGCGACAGGGGGACTCTGGGGCCAACGTCCTGACTTTC,CASRRQGDSGANVLTF
NA,TRBJ2-1,TRBV6-5,TRBD1,TGTGCCAGCACCACCGGGACAGGGAACAATGAGCAGTTCTTC,CASTTGTGNNEQFF
once,TRBJ1-5,TRBV19,TRBD1,TGTGCCAGTAGTATGGACAGGGTGGCGCAGCCCCAGCATTTT,CASSMDRVAQPQHF
NA,TRBJ1-2,TRBV9,TRBD1,TGTGCCAGCAGCGCCGGACAGGCGATTTATGGCTACACCTTC,CASSAGQAIYGYTF
NA,TRBJ1-1,TRBV5-1,TRBD1,TGCGCCAGCAGCTTGGAGCTGGGACAGTACACTGAAGCTTTCTTT,CASSLELGQYTEAFF
NA,TRBJ1-4,TRBV11-2,NA,TGTGCCAGCAGCGAACACGAAAAACTGTTTTTT,CASSEHEKLFF
NA,TRBJ2-5,TRBV4-1,NA,TGCGCCAGCAGCCAAGATGGCGGGGTTCGGGAGACCCAGTACTTC,CASSQDGGVRETQYF
NA,TRBJ1-1,TRBV7-8,NA,TGTGCCAGCAGCTCAGGATCGGACACTGAAGCTTTCTTT,CASSSGSDTEAFF
NA,TRBJ2-5,TRBV7-7,TRBD1,TGTGCCAGCAGCTTAGGGGTAGGGGGCAGGGAGACCCAGTACTTC,CASSLGVGGRETQYF
NA,TRBJ2-5,TRBV18,NA,TGTGCCAGCTCACCACCTGTCCGAGAAGAGACCCAGTACTTC,CASSPPVREETQYF
NA,TRBJ2-7,TRBV7-6,TRBD1,TGTGCCAGCAGCTTAGAAAGTCAGGGGGCGAAGGGCGAGCAGTACTTC,CASSLESQGAKGEQYF
few,TRBJ2-5,TRBV5-1,NA,TGCGCCAGCAGCTTCGGGGTCCAAGAGACCCAGTACTTC,CASSFGVQETQYF
NA,TRBJ1-5,TRBV28,TRBD1,TGTGCCAGCAGTTCCGGACAGGGGAATCAGCCCCAGCATTTT,CASSSGQGNQPQHF
NA,TRBJ2-2,TRBV27,TRBD1,TGTGCCAGCAGTTTATTATTACAGGGGAGCGGGGAGCTGTTTTTT,CASSLLLQGSGELFF
NA,TRBJ1-5,TRBV19,NA,TGTGCCAGTAGTATACAGGGGCGGCAGCCCCAGCATTTT,CASSIQGRQPQHF
NA,TRBJ2-3,TRBV5-1,TRBD1,TGCGCCAGCAGCAATTCCGGGACAGCGGATACGCAGTATTTT,CASSNSGTADTQYF
NA,TRBJ1-2,TRBV6-5,NA,TGTGCCAGCGTTAACCCCCGGGGGGCCTACAATGGCTACACCTTC,CASVNPRGAYNGYTF
NA,TRBJ2-5,TRBV5-1,TRBD2,TGCGCCAGCAGCCCGGGACTAGCGGGCCTTGCCGGGGAGACCCAGTACTTC,CASSPGLAGLAGETQYF
NA,TRBJ1-2,TRBV6-5,NA,TGTGCCAGCAGTTACTCGAGAGCTTGGAACTATGGCTACACCTTC,CASSYSRAWNYGYTF
NA,TRBJ1-1,TRBV5-1,NA,TGCGCCAGCAAAAGACAGGAGTCCAACACTGAAGCTTTCTTT,CASKRQESNTEAFF
NA,TRBJ2-5,TRBV5-8,NA,TGTGCCAGCAGCTCCCGACAGACCCAAGAGACCCAGTACTTC,CASSSRQTQETQYF
NA,TRBJ2-5,TRBV2,NA,TGTGCCAGCCTCGGTTCTCAAGAGACCCAGTACTTC,CASLGSQETQYF
NA,TRBJ2-3,TRBV10-3,NA,TGTGCCACCAGCGGGTACACAGATACGCAGTATTTT,CATSGYTDTQYF
NA,TRBJ1-5,TRBV28,TRBD1,TGTGCCGTAGACAGGGTGGGGGTGTATAGCAATCAGCCCCAGCATTTT,CAVDRVGVYSNQPQHF
NA,TRBJ1-1,TRBV7-6,TRBD1,TGTGCCAGCAGCCCCGGGACAGTCAACACTGAAGCTTTCTTT,CASSPGTVNTEAFF
NA,TRBJ1-2,TRBV6-5,NA,TGTGCCAGCAGTTACTCGGTCCTCGGAGCGTATGGCTACACCTTC,CASSYSVLGAYGYTF
few,TRBJ2-7,TRBV7-8,TRBD2,TGTGCCAGCAGCACACTAGCGGGAGGAGGCTACGAGCAGTACTTC,CASSTLAGGGYEQYF
NA,TRBJ2-2,TRBV7-8,TRBD1,TGTGCCAGCAGCTCGGGACAGGGGAGCGGGGAGCTGTTTTTT,CASSSGQGSGELFF
NA,TRBJ1-1,TRBV5-1,TRBD1,TGCGCCAGCAGCTTCCAGCTACAGGGGGCAAGCACTGAAGCTTTCTTT,CASSFQLQGASTEAFF
NA,TRBJ1-2,TRBV6-1,TRBD1,TGTGCCAGCAGTGAGGGGACAGGGGGGGGCTATGGCTACACCTTC,CASSEGTGGGYGYTF
NA,TRBJ1-1,TRBV6-5,NA,TGTGCCAGCAGTCATCCGGACAGTCACACTGAAGCTTTCTTT,CASSHPDSHTEAFF
NA,TRBJ1-5,TRBV27,NA,TGTGCCAGCAGTTTAACCCCTCCTTGGGGGGGGGCCCAGCCCCAGCATTTT,CASSLTPPWGGAQPQHF
NA,TRBJ2-1,TRBV6-1,TRBD2,TGTGCCAGCAGTGTAACTAGCGGGAGGAATGAGCAGTTCTTC,CASSVTSGRNEQFF
NA,TRBJ2-5,TRBV29-1,NA,TGCAGCGTTGAAGCCGGGGAGACCCAGTACTTC,CSVEAGETQYF
NA,TRBJ2-5,TRBV2,NA,TGTGCCACCAAGAAGGCGGGGAGTTGGGAGACCCAGTACTTC,CATKKAGSWETQYF
NA,TRBJ1-2,TRBV2,NA,TGTGCCAGCTGTCAGGGTCCCGGGAGCGGCTACACCTTC,CASCQGPGSGYTF
NA,TRBJ2-1,TRBV11-2,TRBD2,TGTGCCAGCAGCTTCACTAGCGGCAATGAGCAGTTCTTC,CASSFTSGNEQFF
NA,TRBJ1-3,TRBV2,TRBD1,TGTGCCAGCAGTCGTGGCCGACAGGGTGGAAACACCATATATTTT,CASSRGRQGGNTIYF
NA,TRBJ2-1,TRBV6-6,TRBD1,TGTGCCAGCAGTTATAGGACAGGCGTCCTCGGAAATGAGCAGTTCTTC,CASSYRTGVLGNEQFF
NA,TRBJ1-1,TRBV28,NA,TGTGCCGGCCAATCCTTGAACACTGAAGCTTTCTTT,CAGQSLNTEAFF
NA,TRBJ2-3,TRBV19,TRBD2,TGTGCCAGTAGTACCGGAGCAGCGGGAGGGGTAACAGATACGCAGTATTTT,CASSTGAAGGVTDTQYF
NA,TRBJ1-1,TRBV18,TRBD1,TGTGCCAGCTCACCCCGAAATGGAGGGGGCGGGTGGACTGAAGCTTTCTTT,CASSPRNGGGGWTEAFF
NA,TRBJ1-1,TRBV20-1,NA,TGCAGTGCTAGTGGGCCAACTGAAGCTTTCTTT,CSASGPTEAFF
NA,TRBJ1-1,TRBV5-1,TRBD1,TGCGCCAGCTCTCTAGGGACAGGAGGAAACACTGAAGCTTTCTTT,CASSLGTGGNTEAFF